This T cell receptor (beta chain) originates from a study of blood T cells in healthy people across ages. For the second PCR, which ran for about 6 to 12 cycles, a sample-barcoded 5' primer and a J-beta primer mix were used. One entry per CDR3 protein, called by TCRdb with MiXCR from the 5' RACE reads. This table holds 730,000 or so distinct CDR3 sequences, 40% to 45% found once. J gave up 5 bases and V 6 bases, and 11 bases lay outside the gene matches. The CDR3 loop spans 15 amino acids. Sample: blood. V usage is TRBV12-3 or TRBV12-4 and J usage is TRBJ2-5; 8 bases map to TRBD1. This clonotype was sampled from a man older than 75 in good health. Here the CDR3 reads CASRHDRGRGETQYF. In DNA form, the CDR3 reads TGTGCCAGCAGACACGACAGGGGTAGGGGGGAGACCCAGTACTTC.